Described below is a single T cell receptor beta chain sequence and its context. It lacks a known antigen. No base-level quality is on record; no much larger clone is a single base apart. This entry comes from a study of T cell changes during pregnancy in multiple sclerosis (dated by TCRdb to the late 2010s). Study-level background: The study examined how the T cell repertoire changed over the course of pregnancy in women with multiple sclerosis.

To prepare the library, the immunoSEQ multiplex PCR assay was applied. TCRdb's version of the immuneACCESS table is confined to in-frame rearrangements and falls short of the full clone set. An unresolved V gene accounts for under half of the shortfall where checked; the remainder is of unknown origin. The sample table lists some 130,000 clones, approximately 96% of them with a count of one. The top ten constitute less than 0.55% of the sample. The germline V gene (reference sequence) yields PRHDT for CDR1 and FYEKMQ for CDR2. Its CDR3 holds 12 amino acids, cysteine through phenylalanine. The CDR3 DNA has 36 bases and is translated from base 1. From V the trimming removes 4 bases and from J it removes 9 bases, while the gene matches leave 5 bases of the junction unaccounted for.

This chain joins TRBV13 to TRBJ1-1; a stretch of 7 junction bases matches TRBD1. The source material was peripheral blood, sampled after pregnancy. The receptor was derived from a female donor with multiple sclerosis, enrolled in a pregnancy study. The nucleotide sequence reads TGTGCCAGCAGCTCCGGACAGGACAAAGCTTTCTTT. It specifies CASSSGQDKAFF.